This record concerns one T cell receptor (beta chain) sequence. Its specificity is unknown. The authors ran a second PCR of about 6 to 11 cycles using a sample-barcoded 5' primer and a J-beta primer mix. TCRdb called the 5' RACE reads again in MiXCR, with one record for every CDR3 protein. The repertoire holds hundreds of thousands of distinct CDR3 sequences, with 46% as singletons. The data originate from a study of blood T cells in healthy people across ages. Germline V gives CDR1 SGDLS, CDR2 YYNGEE. Trimming removed 4 bases from V and 5 bases from J, with 11 bases in between. The CDR3 runs to 13 residues. Study-wide results and caveats: Naive T cell percentage and TCR beta diversity correlated strongly.

The receptor was derived from a man aged 80 or over in good health. Sequencing input: blood. The rearrangement joins TRBV9 to TRBJ2-3; maybe TRBD2 (5 bases). The chain's CDR3 is CASSRVGGDTQYF. CDR3 bases: TGTGCCAGCAGCCGCGTCGGAGGAGATACGCAGTATTTT.